This T cell receptor beta chain was profiled in a study of blood T cell repertoires in COVID-19. Looking at the study overall: The United States, Italy and Spain were the sources of the acute and convalescent COVID-19 samples. T cells, B-cell-depleted T cells, or PBMCs supplied cDNA or gDNA.

Those enrolled, adults aged roughly 18 to 95 years, came from under 25 US areas. The authors' processing: Reference gene primer amplification gave nucleated cell count estimates. Using immunoSEQ multiplex PCR, the repertoire was profiled, and TCRdb retains in-frame clones only, with some absent. V and J calls and clone size are as listed in that table; D and trimming were resolved from the DNA. This table holds roughly 300,000 clones, 85% found once. This clonotype originated in a woman in her forties or fifties who had recovered from COVID-19. Sequencing was performed on PBMCs or T cells enriched from blood (not recorded which).

This CDR3 is CASSPSRGTDTQYF. The CDR3 nucleotides read TGTGCCAGCAGCCCAAGCAGGGGAACAGATACGCAGTATTTT. The chain links TRBV5-4 to TRBJ2-3; perhaps TRBD1 as D (6 bases). Per the germline V gene, CDR1 is SGHNT and CDR2 is YYREEE (reference sequence). Trimming removed 4 bases from V and 3 bases from J, with 12 bases in between. This CDR3 has 14 amino acids.